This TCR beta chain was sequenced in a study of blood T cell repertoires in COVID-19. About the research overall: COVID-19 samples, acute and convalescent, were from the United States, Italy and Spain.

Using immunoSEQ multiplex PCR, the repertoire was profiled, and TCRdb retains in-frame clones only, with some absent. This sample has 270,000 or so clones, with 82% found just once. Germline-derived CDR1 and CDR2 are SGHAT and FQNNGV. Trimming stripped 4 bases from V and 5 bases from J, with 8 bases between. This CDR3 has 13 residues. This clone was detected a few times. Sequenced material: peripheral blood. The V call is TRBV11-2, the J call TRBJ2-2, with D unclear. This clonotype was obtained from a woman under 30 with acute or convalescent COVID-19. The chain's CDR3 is CASSSHNTGELFF. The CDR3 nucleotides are TGTGCCAGCAGCTCCCACAATACCGGGGAGCTGTTTTTT.